The 21 T cell receptor beta chains listed next were all sequenced from one sample in a study of blood T cell repertoires in COVID-19. Clones were read by immunoSEQ multiplex PCR, and TCRdb kept only the in-frame ones, dropping some. The sample has 150,000 to 200,000 clones, roughly nine tenths seen once; the top ten hold less than 1.5%. Sequencing was carried out using PBMCs or T cells enriched from blood (not recorded which). All receptors come from a human donor with acute COVID-19. The donor label of this sample is uncertain.

The CDR3 DNA reads as TGTGCCGTGGACAGCTTCTACAATGAGCAGTTCTTC. It codes for CAVDSFYNEQFF. The rearrangement uses TRBV30 and TRBJ2-1, with D possibly matching TRBD1 (6 bases). V was trimmed by 8 bases and J by 3 bases, leaving 11 bases between them. The CDR3 contains 12 residues. CDR1 is GTSNPN and CDR2 is SVGIG in the germline V gene (reference sequence). Based on the CDR3 plus reference TRBV30 and TRBJ2-1, the full variable domain is SQTIHQWPATLVQPVGSPLSLECTVEGTSNPNLYWYRQAAGRGLQLLFYSVGIGQISSEVPQNLSASRPQDRQFILSSKKLLLSDSGFYLCAVDSFYNEQFFGPGTRLTVL.

The chain is built from TRBV2 and TRBJ1-6, with D possibly being TRBD1 (6 bases). Germline CDR1 SNHLY, CDR2 FYNNEI. V was trimmed by 6 bases and J by 10 bases, leaving 16 bases between them. The CDR3 has 14 residues. The CDR3 reads CASSTEQGLSPLHF. Here the CDR3 DNA reads TGTGCCAGCAGCACCGAACAGGGTTTGTCACCCCTCCACTTT.

This sequence joins TRBV19 and TRBJ2-4; D remains unclear. V was cut by 1 base and J by 5 bases, with 15 bases left in between. The CDR3 is 16 residues long. CDR1 is LNHDA, CDR2 SQIVND, per germline (reference sequence). CDR3 sequence: CASSIAGVASQNIQYF. The CDR3, as DNA: TGTGCCAGTAGTATAGCCGGCGTAGCAAGCCAAAACATTCAGTACTTC.

A single count supports this clone. V and J are TRBV6-5 and TRBJ2-1, with 7 bases identical to TRBD1. Germline CDR1 is MNHEY and CDR2 is SVGAGI. The CDR3 extends over 15 amino acids. The V segment lost 2 bases and the J segment 2 bases; nucleotides outside the gene matches: 3. CDR3 DNA: TGTGCCAGCAGTTACGAGGGGGCTACCTACAATGAGCAGTTCTTC. It yields the protein CASSYEGATYNEQFF.

The rearrangement joins TRBV5-1 to TRBJ1-2; D is undetermined. CDR3 size: 15 residues. Per the germline V gene, CDR1 is SGHRS and CDR2 is YFSETQ. Trimming took off 0 bases at V and 4 bases at J, with 13 bases between the two ends. Here the CDR3 reads CASSLVAGFSYGYTF. In DNA form, the CDR3 reads TGCGCCAGCAGCTTGGTGGCAGGATTCTCCTATGGCTACACCTTC.

The chain links TRBV28 to TRBJ2-7, with TRBD2 identical over 8 bases. Germline-derived CDR1 and CDR2 are MDHEN and SYDVKM. J lost 2 bases, V lost 4 bases, and 7 bases had no gene match. CDR3 length: 15 amino acids. In DNA form, the CDR3 reads TGTGCCAGCAGTTCCTACGGGGGGGCCACCTACGAGCAGTACTTC. This gives the protein CASSSYGGATYEQYF.

V is TRBV14 and J is TRBJ2-2, with 8 bases lining up with TRBD2. The CDR3 loop spans 17 amino acids. V dropped 4 bases and J dropped 2; count of bases not matched to a gene: 9. Germline-derived CDR1 and CDR2 are SGHDN and FVKESK. CDR3: CASSRTSGGPNTGELFF. CDR3 bases: TGTGCCAGCAGCCGAACAAGCGGGGGCCCTAACACCGGGGAGCTGTTTTTT.

The chain carries TRBV3-1 (or the pseudogene TRBV3-2) and TRBJ1-1; D is undetermined. Germline values: CDR1 LGHDT, CDR2 YNNKEL (reference sequence). The CDR3 runs 15 residues. Trimming left V 1 base short and J 1 base short, with 10 bases between. CDR3 protein: CASSQARQSNTEAFF. Here the CDR3 DNA reads TGTGCCAGCAGCCAAGCGAGGCAGTCGAACACTGAAGCTTTCTTT.

The chain is built from TRBV10-3 and TRBJ1-1, with D perhaps matching TRBD1 (5 bases). Looked up from germline, CDR1 is ENHRY and CDR2 is SYGVKD. The CDR3 extends over 12 amino acids. V shed 6 bases and J shed 1 base, with 6 bases lying between them. This CDR3 is CAIRTGNTEAFF. The CDR3 bases are TGTGCCATCAGAACAGGGAACACTGAAGCTTTCTTT.

The chain combines TRBV19 with TRBJ2-3, with TRBD2 matching 8 bases. V shed 1 base, J shed 4 bases, and the junction held 4 bases outside the gene matches. The CDR3 is made up of 15 amino acids. Germline-derived CDR1 and CDR2 are LNHDA and SQIVND (reference sequence). CDR3 coding DNA: TGTGCCAGTAGTATAGCGGGGGGGCTCGCAGATACGCAGTATTTT. It codes for CASSIAGGLADTQYF. The full variable domain, its missing parts supplied by reference TRBV19 and TRBJ2-3, is DGGITQSPKYLFRKEGQNVTLSCEQNLNHDAMYWYRQDPGQGLRLIYYSQIVNDFQKGDIAEGYSVSREKKESFPLTVTSAQKNPTAFYLCASSIAGGLADTQYFGPGTRLTVL.

The genes are TRBV30 and TRBJ1-1; 7 nucleotides match TRBD1. Germline CDR1 is GTSNPN and CDR2 is SVGIG (reference sequence). This CDR3 comprises 14 residues. The trim removed 5 bases at V and 7 bases at J, leaving 13 bases unmatched. CDR3: CAWWDSWVGGEAFF. The CDR3 DNA sequence: TGTGCCTGGTGGGACAGTTGGGTCGGGGGTGAAGCTTTCTTT.

V usage is TRBV11-2 and J usage is TRBJ1-1, with a weak D call TRBD1 (5 bases). The CDR3 extends over 14 amino acids. Germline V CDR1 and CDR2: SGHAT, FQNNGV. V was pared by 2 bases and J by 6 bases, with 13 bases between. The CDR3 DNA reads as TGTGCCAGCAGCTTATTTAGACTAGGGGCTGAAGCTTTCTTT. Encoded protein: CASSLFRLGAEAFF.

The CDR3 sequence is CASSPGGYGGEQYF. The CDR3 nucleotides are TGTGCCAGCAGTCCAGGGGGCTATGGTGGCGAGCAGTACTTC. The rearrangement joins TRBV6-5 to TRBJ2-7; TRBD1 matches 8 bases. With V trimmed by 5 bases and J by 6 bases, 9 bases remained unmatched. The CDR3 spans 14 residues. The V gene's germline CDR1 is MNHEY and CDR2 SVGAGI.

The chain carries TRBV19 and TRBJ1-1; D ambiguous. Germline loops: CDR1 LNHDA, CDR2 SQIVND (reference sequence). Trimming left V 7 bases short and J 1 base short, with 19 bases between. The CDR3 sequence is 16 residues long. In DNA, the CDR3 is TGTGCCAGTAAAGAGGGCCTTTGGGGTAAGAACACTGAAGCTTTCTTT. Its protein product is CASKEGLWGKNTEAFF. Based on the CDR3 plus reference TRBV19 and TRBJ1-1, the full variable domain is DGGITQSPKYLFRKEGQNVTLSCEQNLNHDAMYWYRQDPGQGLRLIYYSQIVNDFQKGDIAEGYSVSREKKESFPLTVTSAQKNPTAFYLCASKEGLWGKNTEAFFGQGTRLTVV.

The chain uses TRBV5-1 and TRBJ2-5, with D possibly matching TRBD2 (6 bases). This CDR3 region has 18 residues. V shed 3 bases and J shed 2 bases, with 23 bases lying between them. Germline V gene sequence: CDR1 SGHRS, CDR2 YFSETQ. The CDR3 loop reads CASSSHPLFVRGQETQYF. CDR3 coding DNA: TGCGCCAGCAGCTCCCATCCCCTATTCGTGCGGGGACAAGAGACCCAGTACTTC.

The sample holds a few counts of this clone. This rearrangement joins TRBV4-2 to TRBJ1-1, with 10 bases matching TRBD1. Trimming removed 3 bases from V and 0 bases from J; junction bases left unmatched: 4. The CDR3 is made up of 16 amino acids. Germline CDR1 and CDR2: LGHNA and YNFKEQ. CDR3 sequence reads: CASSQGQGLMNTEAFF. The DNA of the CDR3 is TGTGCCAGCAGCCAGGGACAGGGGCTCATGAACACTGAAGCTTTCTTT.

The genes are TRBV5-1 and TRBJ2-5; 10 nucleotides align to TRBD2. Germline CDR1 is SGHRS and CDR2 is YFSETQ. Germline trimming cut 0 bases from V and 5 bases from J; bases unmatched to any gene: 7. CDR3 size: 16 residues. This chain's CDR3 is CASSLALAGAGETQYF. The CDR3 DNA reads as TGCGCCAGCAGCTTGGCTCTAGCGGGGGCAGGGGAGACCCAGTACTTC.

CDR3 amino acids: CAIRQGQETQYF. For the CDR3, the DNA is TGTGCCATCAGACAGGGCCAAGAGACCCAGTACTTC. The rearrangement links TRBV24-1 to TRBJ2-5, with TRBD1 matching over 7 bases. The germline gives CDR1 KGHDR, CDR2 SFDVKD. The trim removed 11 bases at V and 1 base at J, leaving 3 bases unmatched. The CDR3 runs 12 residues.

The chain combines TRBV7-2 with TRBJ2-7; 10 nucleotides agree with TRBD1. CDR1 and CDR2 from the germline V gene are SGHTA and FQGNSA. The V segment lost 5 bases and the J segment 4 bases; nucleotides outside the gene matches: 5. This CDR3 is built from 14 residues. In nucleotides, the CDR3 is TGTGCCAGCAGCCAGGACAGGGGGTGGTACGAGCAGTACTTC. This sequence encodes CASSQDRGWYEQYF.

This sequence joins TRBV24-1 and TRBJ2-5; 8 bases are shared with TRBD1. The CDR3 is 16 amino acids. V trimming: 4 bases; J trimming: 4 bases; junction bases outside the gene matches: 10. Per the germline V gene, CDR1 is KGHDR and CDR2 is SFDVKD. Here the CDR3 DNA reads TGTGCCACCAGTGACCACCGGACAGGGAGGACAGAGACCCAGTACTTC. Translating it yields CATSDHRTGRTETQYF.

The chain couples TRBV13 to TRBJ2-3; D ambiguous. The V gene lost 0 bases and the J gene lost 2 bases, with 9 bases spanning the gap. The CDR3 has 15 residues. Germline CDR1 reads PRHDT; CDR2 reads FYEKMQ (reference sequence). DNA for the CDR3: TGTGCCAGCAGCTTAGGGGAGAGCCCCACAGATACGCAGTATTTT. Amino acid sequence: CASSLGESPTDTQYF.